The clone carrying this T cell receptor beta chain has a count of ten or more. Its antigen is undetermined. The study, taken as a whole, reports: The TCR gene usage of tumor memory CD4+ T cells clustered together with blood and lymph node memory CD4+ cells and with lymph node naive CD4+ cells. Greatest tumor Treg TCR overlap was with tumor naive CD4+ cells.

Constant-region reverse primers amplified full-length variable regions, followed by semi-nested Nested Universal Primer A PCR. TCRdb called the 5' RACE reads again in MiXCR, with one record for every CDR3 protein. The data hold tens of thousands of distinct CDR3 sequences, with more than 25% observed a single time. Tregs were sorted as CD4+CD25+CD127-/low cells. The sequenced sample consisted of tumor-infiltrating Tregs sorted from the breast tumor. This TCR was sampled from a female donor with breast cancer.

Here the CDR3 DNA reads TGTGCCAGCAGCCCAAGACAGGGACGCTCCTACGAGCAGTACTTC. Translating it yields CASSPRQGRSYEQYF. The chain links TRBV7-2 to TRBJ2-7; 7 bases fit TRBD1. The length of the CDR3 is 15 residues. V shed 5 bases, J shed 0 bases, and the junction held 7 bases outside the gene matches. Germline V gene sequence: CDR1 SGHTA, CDR2 FQGNSA. Variable domain in full (rest from reference TRBV7-2 and TRBJ2-7): GAGVSQSPSNKVTEKGKDVELRCDPISGHTALYWYRQSLGQGLEFLIYFQGNSAPDKSGLPSDRFSAERTGGSVSTLTIQRTQQEDSAVYLCASSPRQGRSYEQYFGPGTRLTVT.